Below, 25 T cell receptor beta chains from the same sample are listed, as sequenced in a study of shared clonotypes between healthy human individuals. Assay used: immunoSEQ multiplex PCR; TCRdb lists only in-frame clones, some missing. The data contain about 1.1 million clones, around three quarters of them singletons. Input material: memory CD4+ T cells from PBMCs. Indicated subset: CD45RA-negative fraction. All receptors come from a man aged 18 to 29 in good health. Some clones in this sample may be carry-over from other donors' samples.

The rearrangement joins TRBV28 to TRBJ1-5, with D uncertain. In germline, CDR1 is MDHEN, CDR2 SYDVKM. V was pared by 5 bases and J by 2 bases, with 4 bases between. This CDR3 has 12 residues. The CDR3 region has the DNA TGTGCCAGCAGTCGACGCAATCAGCCCCAGCATTTT. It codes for CASSRRNQPQHF.

The CDR3 loop is CASSSPGKKISEQYF. DNA of the CDR3: TGTGCCAGCAGTTCCCCCGGGAAAAAAATTAGCGAGCAGTACTTC. J is TRBJ2-7 and V is TRBV2; the D gene is possibly TRBD2 (5 bases). Trimming removed 5 bases at V and 6 bases at J, with 20 bases between. Germline V gene data show CDR1 as SNHLY and CDR2 as FYNNEI. This CDR3 has 15 amino acids.

The CDR3: CASSPRVEAEAFF. The CDR3 bases are TGTGCCAGCAGCCCCAGGGTAGAAGCTGAAGCTTTCTTT. V and J are TRBV7-9 and TRBJ1-1; weak D call: TRBD1 (5 bases). Germline V gene sequence: CDR1 SEHNR, CDR2 FQNEAQ (reference sequence). Trimming shortened V by 5 bases and J by 6 bases, and 13 bases separated the two germline ends. This CDR3 spans 13 amino acids.

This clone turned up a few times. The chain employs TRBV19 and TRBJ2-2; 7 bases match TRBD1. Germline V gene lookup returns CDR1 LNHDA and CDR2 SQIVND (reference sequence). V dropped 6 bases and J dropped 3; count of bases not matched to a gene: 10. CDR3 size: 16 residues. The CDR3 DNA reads TGTGCCAGTAGAAAGGGACAGTTCCTCGACACCGGGGAGCTGTTTTTT. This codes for CASRKGQFLDTGELFF. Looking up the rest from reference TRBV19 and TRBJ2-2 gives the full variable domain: DGGITQSPKYLFRKEGQNVTLSCEQNLNHDAMYWYRQDPGQGLRLIYYSQIVNDFQKGDIAEGYSVSREKKESFPLTVTSAQKNPTAFYLCASRKGQFLDTGELFFGEGSRLTVL.

The CDR3: CASSPKISGANVLTF. In nucleotides, the CDR3 is TGTGCCAGCAGCCCGAAGATCTCTGGGGCCAACGTCCTGACTTTC. The V and J genes are TRBV7-9 and TRBJ2-6; D is undetermined. The CDR3 runs 15 residues. Germline CDR1 is SEHNR and CDR2 is FQNEAQ (reference sequence). V dropped 5 bases and J dropped 0 bases, with 8 bases sitting between them.

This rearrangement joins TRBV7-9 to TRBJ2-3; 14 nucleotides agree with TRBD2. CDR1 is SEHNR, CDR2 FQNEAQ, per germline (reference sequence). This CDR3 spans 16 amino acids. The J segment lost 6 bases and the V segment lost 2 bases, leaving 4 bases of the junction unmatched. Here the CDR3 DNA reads TGTGCCAGCAGCTTAAGACTAGCGGGAGGGAGGGATACGCAGTATTTT. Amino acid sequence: CASSLRLAGGRDTQYF.

The CDR3, as DNA: TGTGCCAGCACAAGGATTAATGAGCAGTTCTTC. Encoded protein: CASTRINEQFF. The J gene is TRBJ2-1, the V gene TRBV2, with D unresolved. The CDR3 has 11 residues. Germline CDR1 SNHLY, CDR2 FYNNEI. Trimming took 7 bases from V and 7 from J, leaving 8 bases between them. Full variable domain (remainder filled in from reference TRBV2 and TRBJ2-1): EPEVTQTPSHQVTQMGQEVILRCVPISNHLYFYWYRQILGQKVEFLVSFYNNEISEKSEIFDDQFSVERPDGSNFTLKIRSTKLEDSAMYFCASTRINEQFFGPGTRLTVL.

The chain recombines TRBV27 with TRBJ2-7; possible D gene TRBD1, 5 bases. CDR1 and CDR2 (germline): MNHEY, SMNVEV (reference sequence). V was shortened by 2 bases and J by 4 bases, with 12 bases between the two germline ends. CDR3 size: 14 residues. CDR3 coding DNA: TGTGCCAGCAGTTTAAGTGGGGCTTTTTACGAGCAGTACTTC. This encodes CASSLSGAFYEQYF.

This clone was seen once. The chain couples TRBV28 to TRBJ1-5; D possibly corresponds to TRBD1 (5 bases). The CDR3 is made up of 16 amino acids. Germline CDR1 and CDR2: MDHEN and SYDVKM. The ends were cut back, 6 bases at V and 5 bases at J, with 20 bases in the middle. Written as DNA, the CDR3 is TGTGCCAGCAGCCTATCCGGGGGGGGATCCCATCAGCCCCAGCATTTT. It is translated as CASSLSGGGSHQPQHF.

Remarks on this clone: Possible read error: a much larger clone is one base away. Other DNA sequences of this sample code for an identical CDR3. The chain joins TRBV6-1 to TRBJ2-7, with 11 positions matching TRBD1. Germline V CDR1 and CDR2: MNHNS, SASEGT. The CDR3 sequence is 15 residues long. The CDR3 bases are TGTGCCAGCAGTGAGAGCGGGACAGGGGGTAACGAACAGTACTTC. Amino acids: CASSESGTGGNEQYF.

CDR3 nucleotides: TGTGCCAGCAGCTTCGGACTCATGGCGGGTGAAGCTTTCTTT. This sequence encodes CASSFGLMAGEAFF. The V call is TRBV7-9, the J call TRBJ1-1; D remains unclear. There are 14 residues in the CDR3. V dropped 3 bases and J dropped 7 bases, with 15 bases sitting between them. Germline V lookup: CDR1 SEHNR, CDR2 FQNEAQ (reference sequence). Supplemented by reference TRBV7-9 and TRBJ1-1, the full variable domain reads DTGVSQNPRHKITKRGQNVTFRCDPISEHNRLYWYRQTLGQGPEFLTYFQNEAQLEKSRLLSDRFSAERPKGSFSTLEIQRTEQGDSAMYLCASSFGLMAGEAFFGQGTRLTVV.

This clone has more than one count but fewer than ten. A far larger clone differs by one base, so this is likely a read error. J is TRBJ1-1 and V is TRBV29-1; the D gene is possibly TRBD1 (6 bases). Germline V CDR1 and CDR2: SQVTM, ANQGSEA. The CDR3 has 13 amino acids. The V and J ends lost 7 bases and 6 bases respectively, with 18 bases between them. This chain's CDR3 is CSAYRDKYAEAFF. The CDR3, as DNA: TGCAGCGCTTACCGGGACAAGTATGCTGAAGCTTTCTTT.

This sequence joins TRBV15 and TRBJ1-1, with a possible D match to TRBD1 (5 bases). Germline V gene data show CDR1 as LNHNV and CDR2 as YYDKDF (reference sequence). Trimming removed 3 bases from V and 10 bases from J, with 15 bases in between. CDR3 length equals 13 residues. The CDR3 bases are TGTGCCACCAGCAGGACTCCGGGGGGTGTAGCTTTCTTT. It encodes CATSRTPGGVAFF. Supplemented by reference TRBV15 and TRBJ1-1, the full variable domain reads DAMVIQNPRYQVTQFGKPVTLSCSQTLNHNVMYWYQQKSSQAPKLLFHYYDKDFNNEADTPDNFQSRRPNTSFCFLDIRSPGLGDTAMYLCATSRTPGGVAFFGQGTRLTVV.

CDR3 residues: CASSFPNARASYGYTF. CDR3 bases: TGTGCCAGCAGCTTCCCAAACGCCAGGGCGAGCTATGGCTACACCTTC. This sequence joins TRBV11-2 and TRBJ1-2; D possibly corresponds to TRBD1 (5 bases). This CDR3 spans 16 amino acids. In germline, CDR1 is SGHAT, CDR2 FQNNGV. V lost 3 bases, J lost 4 bases, and 18 bases lay in between.

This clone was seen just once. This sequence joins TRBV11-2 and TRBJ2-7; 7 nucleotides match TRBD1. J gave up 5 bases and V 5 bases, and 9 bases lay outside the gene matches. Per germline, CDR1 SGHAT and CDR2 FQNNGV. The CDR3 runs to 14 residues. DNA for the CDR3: TGTGCCAGCAGCCCCAGGGGGTCAGGAGACGAGCAGTACTTC. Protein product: CASSPRGSGDEQYF.

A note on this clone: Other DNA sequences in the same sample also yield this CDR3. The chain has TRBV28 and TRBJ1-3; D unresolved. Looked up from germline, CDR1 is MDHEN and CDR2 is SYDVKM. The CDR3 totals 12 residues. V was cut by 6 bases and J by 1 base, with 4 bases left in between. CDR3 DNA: TGTGCCAGCAGGGAATCTGGAAACACCATATATTTT. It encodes CASRESGNTIYF.

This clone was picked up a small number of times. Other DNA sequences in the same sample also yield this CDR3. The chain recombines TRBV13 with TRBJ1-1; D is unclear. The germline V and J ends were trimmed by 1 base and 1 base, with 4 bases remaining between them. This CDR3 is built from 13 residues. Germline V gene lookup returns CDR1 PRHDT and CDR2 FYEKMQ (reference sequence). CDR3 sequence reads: CASSLVRNTEAFF. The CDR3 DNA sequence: TGTGCCAGCAGCTTAGTAAGGAACACTGAAGCTTTCTTT.

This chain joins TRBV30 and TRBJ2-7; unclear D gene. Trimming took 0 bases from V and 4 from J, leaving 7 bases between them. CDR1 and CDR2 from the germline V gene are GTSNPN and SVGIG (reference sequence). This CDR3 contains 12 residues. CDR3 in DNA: TGTGCCTGGAGTGTACACGGGTACGAGCAGTACTTC. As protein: CAWSVHGYEQYF.

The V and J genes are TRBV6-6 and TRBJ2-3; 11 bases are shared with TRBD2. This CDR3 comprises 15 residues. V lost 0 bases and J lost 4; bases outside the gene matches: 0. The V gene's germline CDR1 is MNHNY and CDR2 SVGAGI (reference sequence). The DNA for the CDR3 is TGTGCCAGCAGTTACTCTAGCGGGAGGGCAGATACGCAGTATTTT. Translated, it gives CASSYSSGRADTQYF.

The CDR3 DNA is TGCAGCGTTGAGGAGCAGGGAGGGCAAGAGACCCAGTACTTC. The encoded protein is CSVEEQGGQETQYF. This chain uses TRBV29-1 with TRBJ2-5; TRBD2 agrees at 7 bases. The CDR3 sequence is 14 residues long. The trim removed 3 bases at V and 2 bases at J, leaving 6 bases unmatched. Germline V gives CDR1 SQVTM, CDR2 ANQGSEA. Complete variable domain (other parts from reference TRBV29-1 and TRBJ2-5): SAVISQKPSRDICQRGTSLTIQCQVDSQVTMMFWYRQQPGQSLTLIATANQGSEATYESGFVIDKFPISRPNLTFSTLTVSNMSPEDSSIYLCSVEEQGGQETQYFGPGTRLLVL.

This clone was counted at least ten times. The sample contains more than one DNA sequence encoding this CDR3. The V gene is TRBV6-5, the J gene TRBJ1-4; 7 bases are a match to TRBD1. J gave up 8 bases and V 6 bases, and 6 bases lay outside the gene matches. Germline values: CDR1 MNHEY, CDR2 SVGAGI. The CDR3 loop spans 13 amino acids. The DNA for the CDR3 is TGTGCCAGCAGACAGGGGAATCGGGAAAAACTGTTTTTT. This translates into CASRQGNREKLFF.

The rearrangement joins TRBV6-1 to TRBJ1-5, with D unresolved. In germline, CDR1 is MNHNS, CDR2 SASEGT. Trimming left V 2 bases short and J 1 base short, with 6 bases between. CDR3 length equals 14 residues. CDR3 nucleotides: TGTGCCAGCAGTGAATATGGGAGCAATCAGCCCCAGCATTTT. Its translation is CASSEYGSNQPQHF.

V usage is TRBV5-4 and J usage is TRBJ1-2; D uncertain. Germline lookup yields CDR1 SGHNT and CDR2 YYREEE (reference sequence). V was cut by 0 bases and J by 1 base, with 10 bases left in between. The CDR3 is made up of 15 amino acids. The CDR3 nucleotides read TGTGCCAGCAGCTTGGTCCCAGAATATAACTATGGCTACACCTTC. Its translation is CASSLVPEYNYGYTF.

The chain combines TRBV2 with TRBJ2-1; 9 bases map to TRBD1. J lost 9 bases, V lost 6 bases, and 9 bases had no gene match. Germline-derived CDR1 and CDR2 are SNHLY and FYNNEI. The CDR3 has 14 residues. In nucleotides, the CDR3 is TGTGCCAGCAGACCCAGGACAGGGGTGGCTGAGCAGTTCTTC. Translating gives CASRPRTGVAEQFF.

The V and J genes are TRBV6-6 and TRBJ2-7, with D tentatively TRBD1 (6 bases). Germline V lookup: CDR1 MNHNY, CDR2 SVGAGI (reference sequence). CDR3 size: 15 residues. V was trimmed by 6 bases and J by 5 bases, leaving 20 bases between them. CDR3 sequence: CASSNGIAGDHEQYF. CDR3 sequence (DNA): TGTGCCAGCAGCAACGGGATAGCAGGGGACCACGAGCAGTACTTC.